The 25 T cell receptor beta chains given below trace back to one sample, sequenced in a study of control samples from healthy donors and cancer patients. Produced via immunoSEQ multiplex PCR; TCRdb's table is partial and in-frame only. The sample lists just over 90,000 clones, about 85% occurring once. Sequencing used blood. These receptors originate from a woman aged 50 to 60 in good health.

The V gene is TRBV11-2, the J gene TRBJ2-7; D unclear. V lost 6 bases and J 0 bases, leaving 6 bases between the germline ends. This CDR3 contains 12 residues. The germline gives CDR1 SGHAT, CDR2 FQNNGV. The CDR3: CASSPYSYEQYF. The CDR3 region has the DNA TGTGCCAGCAGTCCCTACTCCTACGAGCAGTACTTC.

The chain has TRBV25-1 and TRBJ1-2, with TRBD1 as a possible D gene (6 bases). This CDR3 has 16 amino acids. The germline V gene encodes CDR1 MGHDK and CDR2 SYGVNS. Trimming cost V 2 bases and J 3 bases, with 16 bases left between them. This CDR3 reads CASSEEGGLGYYGYTF. The CDR3 DNA reads as TGTGCCAGCAGTGAAGAAGGGGGACTGGGATACTATGGCTACACCTTC.

The chain recombines TRBV21-1 with TRBJ2-2; the D call of TRBD1 is as the table states it, not checked on the DNA. TRBV21-1 is a documented pseudogene. The CDR3 contains 16 residues. CDR3 sequence reads: CASSSRQGMNTGELFF. DNA of the CDR3: TGTGCCAGCAGCTCCCGACAGGGGATGAACACCGGGGAGCTGTTTTTT.

V gene TRBV9 combines with J gene TRBJ2-7, with D unresolved. The germline V gene encodes CDR1 SGDLS and CDR2 YYNGEE. Deletions cut 2 bases from V and 0 bases from J, with 12 bases between. The CDR3 runs 15 residues. The CDR3 here is CASSVSGLPSYEQYF. The DNA of the CDR3 is TGTGCCAGCAGCGTCTCCGGCCTCCCCTCCTACGAGCAGTACTTC.

The rearrangement uses TRBV5-4 and TRBJ2-2, with 8 bases lining up with TRBD1. CDR3 length: 14 residues. After removal of 4 bases from V and 5 bases from J, the junction contained 4 bases not matched to a gene. Germline lookup yields CDR1 SGHNT and CDR2 YYREEE (reference sequence). The CDR3 DNA sequence: TGTGCCAGCAGCCCCGGGACAGGTACCGGGGAGCTGTTTTTT. Amino acid sequence: CASSPGTGTGELFF. Together with reference TRBV5-4 and TRBJ2-2, the CDR3 gives the full variable domain: ETGVTQSPTHLIKTRGQQVTLRCSSQSGHNTVSWYQQALGQGPQFIFQYYREEENGRGNFPPRFSGLQFPNYSSELNVNALELDDSALYLCASSPGTGTGELFFGEGSRLTVL.

The rearrangement joins TRBV19 to TRBJ2-7; D is perhaps TRBD1 (5 bases). The CDR3 has 15 residues. V was cut by 3 bases and J by 4 bases, with 16 bases left in between. The germline CDR1 and CDR2 sequences are LNHDA and SQIVND (reference sequence). The CDR3 coding sequence is TGTGCCAGTAGTATGCGGCCAGGGCCAGGATACGAGCAGTACTTC. Protein sequence: CASSMRPGPGYEQYF.

The chain carries TRBV11-1 and TRBJ2-5, with D perhaps matching TRBD1 (6 bases). The CDR3 has 14 residues. Germline CDR1 and CDR2: SGHAT and FQDESV (reference sequence). The V and J ends lost 3 bases and 3 bases respectively, with 11 bases between them. This chain's CDR3 is CASSFRGTEETQYF. CDR3 coding DNA: TGTGCCAGCAGCTTTAGGGGGACCGAAGAGACCCAGTACTTC.

This chain links TRBV7-8 with TRBJ1-2, with a tentative D call TRBD1 (6 bases). The germline CDR1 and CDR2 sequences are SGHVS and FQNEAQ. This CDR3 is built from 14 residues. Trimming cost V 5 bases and J 5 bases, with 15 bases left between them. This CDR3 reads CASSPHHRAYGYTF. CDR3 sequence (DNA): TGTGCCAGCAGCCCCCACCACAGGGCTTATGGCTACACCTTC.

This chain connects TRBV4-1 to TRBJ1-4; D uncertain. The V and J ends lost 2 bases and 12 bases respectively, with 16 bases between them. This CDR3 region has 14 residues. Germline lookup yields CDR1 MGHRA and CDR2 YSYEKL. In DNA, the CDR3 is TGCGCCAGCAGCCAAACAATGGCCTCCTCGGAACTGTTTTTT. It yields the protein CASSQTMASSELFF.

This clone was picked up a small number of times. This CDR3 reads CASSLGSNSNQPQHF. The CDR3 DNA follows: TGCGCCAGCAGCTTGGGTTCGAATAGCAATCAGCCCCAGCATTTT. The V call is TRBV5-1, the J call TRBJ1-5, with no clear D. V lost 0 bases and J 0 bases, leaving 7 bases between the germline ends. In germline, CDR1 is SGHRS, CDR2 YFSETQ. The CDR3 contains 15 residues.

The gene calls are TRBV28 and TRBJ1-4, with 8 bases aligning to TRBD1. Germline V gene sequence: CDR1 MDHEN, CDR2 SYDVKM. This CDR3 has 16 amino acids. V was clipped by 5 bases and J by 8 bases; unmatched bases: 13. DNA for the CDR3: TGTGCCAGCAGTCCGGACAGGGATCAAGACGAGGAAAAACTGTTTTTT. Translation gives CASSPDRDQDEEKLFF.

V usage is TRBV19 and J usage is TRBJ2-2; the D gene is possibly TRBD2 (6 bases). The germline V gene encodes CDR1 LNHDA and CDR2 SQIVND (reference sequence). The CDR3 totals 15 residues. The germline V and J ends were trimmed by 1 base and 1 base, with 7 bases remaining between them. CDR3 in amino acids: CASSIGGGNTGELFF. CDR3 nucleotide sequence: TGTGCCAGTAGTATAGGGGGAGGGAACACCGGGGAGCTGTTTTTT.

The rearrangement joins TRBV21-1 to TRBJ2-7; the table's D gene call, TRBD2, was not cross checked with the DNA. TRBV21-1 is a pseudogene. CDR3 size: 14 residues. The CDR3 loop reads CASSKEQTTYEQYF. Here the CDR3 DNA reads TGTGCCAGCAGCAAAGAACAGACTACCTACGAGCAGTACTTC.

This clone was detected only once. V usage is TRBV3-1 (or the pseudogene TRBV3-2) and J usage is TRBJ2-3; D is possibly TRBD2 (5 bases). V lost 3 bases and J lost 2, with 9 bases in between. Per germline, CDR1 LGHDT and CDR2 YNNKEL (reference sequence). This CDR3 region has 14 residues. This CDR3 is CASSQRALTDTQYF. The CDR3 coding sequence is TGTGCCAGCAGCCAGCGGGCGCTCACAGATACGCAGTATTTT.

This clone was found once. The chain joins TRBV10-3 to TRBJ1-2; D gene ambiguous. The germline V gene has CDR1 ENHRY and CDR2 SYGVKD. The V gene lost 3 bases and the J gene lost 4 bases, with 9 bases spanning the gap. This CDR3 has 13 residues. In DNA, the CDR3 is TGTGCCATCAGTGAAGGCCCGGCCTATGGCTACACCTTC. Translated: CAISEGPAYGYTF.

V is TRBV15 and J is TRBJ2-1; D ambiguous. V was cut by 3 bases and J by 4 bases, with 4 bases left in between. The CDR3 spans 12 residues. CDR1 and CDR2 from the germline V gene are LNHNV and YYDKDF (reference sequence). CDR3 residues: CATSSPYNEQFF. CDR3 DNA sequence: TGTGCCACCAGCAGTCCGTACAATGAGCAGTTCTTC.

The chain combines TRBV9 with TRBJ1-2; 10 bases are shared with TRBD1. This CDR3 has 15 amino acids. The V gene end was trimmed by 4 bases and the J gene end by 4 bases; junction bases not matched to a gene: 7. Per germline, CDR1 SGDLS and CDR2 YYNGEE. Written as DNA, the CDR3 is TGTGCCAGCAGCCCCTGGACAGGGGGTTTCTATGGCTACACCTTC. Translated: CASSPWTGGFYGYTF.

The chain couples TRBV2 to TRBJ1-5; TRBD1 might be the D (5 bases). The V end lost 7 bases, the J end lost 1 base, and 14 bases lay between the germline ends. There are 15 residues in the CDR3. Germline V gives CDR1 SNHLY, CDR2 FYNNEI. The CDR3 sequence is CASTLGPVSNQPQHF. The CDR3 bases are TGTGCCAGCACCTTGGGACCGGTCAGCAATCAGCCCCAGCATTTT.

This chain connects TRBV5-1 to TRBJ2-2; TRBD1 might be the D (5 bases). CDR3 size: 14 residues. Between the trimmed V and J ends, which lost 3 bases and 4 bases, there was a span of 10 bases. The germline V gene has CDR1 SGHRS and CDR2 YFSETQ. The CDR3 DNA reads as TGCGCCAGCAGCTCACAGGTATTCACCGGGGAGCTGTTTTTT. Translation: CASSSQVFTGELFF.

The rearrangement joins TRBV19 to TRBJ2-4; TRBD2 is a possible D gene (5 bases). Germline V CDR1 and CDR2: LNHDA, SQIVND (reference sequence). The ends were cut back, 8 bases at V and 0 bases at J, with 8 bases in the middle. This CDR3 has 13 amino acids. CDR3 nucleotide sequence: TGTGCCAGTTCAGGACTAGCCAAAAACATTCAGTACTTC. The encoded protein is CASSGLAKNIQYF.

This clone was detected once. CDR3 loop: CASSQERSGGRDTQYF. CDR3 bases: TGTGCCAGCAGCCAAGAAAGGAGCGGGGGGAGAGATACGCAGTATTTT. V is TRBV4-2 and J is TRBJ2-3; TRBD2 matches at 9 bases. The CDR3 is made up of 16 amino acids. Losses at the gene ends were 0 bases for V and 5 bases for J; bases not matched to a gene: 6. CDR1 and CDR2 (germline): LGHNA, YNFKEQ.

CDR3 in amino acids: CANSLDRTYGYTF. CDR3 sequence (DNA): TGTGCCAACAGCCTCGACAGGACCTATGGCTACACCTTC. The chain recombines TRBV6-5 with TRBJ1-2; perhaps TRBD1 as D (6 bases). The germline V gene encodes CDR1 MNHEY and CDR2 SVGAGI. There are 13 residues in the CDR3. The germline V and J ends were trimmed by 10 bases and 4 bases, with 16 bases remaining between them.

The chain links TRBV19 to TRBJ2-3, with 13 nucleotides matching TRBD2. The trim removed 7 bases at V and 9 bases at J, leaving 10 bases unmatched. This CDR3 comprises 15 residues. Germline V lookup: CDR1 LNHDA, CDR2 SQIVND (reference sequence). The CDR3 loop reads CASMGTSGIGETQYF. The CDR3 DNA reads as TGTGCCAGTATGGGGACTAGCGGGATAGGGGAGACGCAGTATTTT.

This chain uses TRBV4-3 with TRBJ2-5, with D perhaps TRBD1 (6 bases). The CDR3 length is 19 residues. CDR1 and CDR2 from the germline V gene are LGHNA and YSLEER. Trimming removed 3 bases at V and 1 base at J, with 24 bases between. CDR3 DNA: TGCGCCAGCAGCCAGCGTTACAGGGACGGACGTAGGGGCCAAGAGACCCAGTACTTC. This codes for CASSQRYRDGRRGQETQYF.

The chain employs TRBV14 and TRBJ2-7; 7 positions agree with TRBD1. This CDR3 has 14 residues. Germline CDR1 reads SGHDN; CDR2 reads FVKESK. Germline trimming cut 6 bases from V and 6 bases from J; bases unmatched to any gene: 11. CDR3 sequence (DNA): TGTGCCAGCAGTCAAAATCGAGGGACAGCCGAGCAGTACTTC. Its protein product is CASSQNRGTAEQYF.